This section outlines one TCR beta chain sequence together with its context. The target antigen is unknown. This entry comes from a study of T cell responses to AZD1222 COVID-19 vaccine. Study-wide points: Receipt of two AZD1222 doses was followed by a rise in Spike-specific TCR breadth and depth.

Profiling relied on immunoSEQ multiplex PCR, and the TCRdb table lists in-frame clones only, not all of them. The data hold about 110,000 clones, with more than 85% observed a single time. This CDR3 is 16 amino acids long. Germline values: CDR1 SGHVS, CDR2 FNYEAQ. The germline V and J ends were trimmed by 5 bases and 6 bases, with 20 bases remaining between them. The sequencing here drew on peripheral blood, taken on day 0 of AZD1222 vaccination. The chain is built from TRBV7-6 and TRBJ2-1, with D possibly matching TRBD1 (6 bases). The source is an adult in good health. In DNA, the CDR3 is TGTGCCAGCAGCCGAAACCGGGCCTTAGGGGGCAATGAGCAGTTCTTC. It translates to CASSRNRALGGNEQFF. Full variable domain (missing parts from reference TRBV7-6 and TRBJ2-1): GAGVSQSPRYKVTKRGQDVALRCDPISGHVSLYWYRQALGQGPEFLTYFNYEAQQDKSGLPNDRFSAERPEGSISTLTIQRTEQRDSAMYRCASSRNRALGGNEQFFGPGTRLTVL.